The entry that follows covers one T cell receptor beta chain sequence. At least ten counts were recorded for this clonotype. Its antigen is unknown. No base quality values were provided; no much bigger clone lies one nucleotide off. Libraries came from 5' RACE. The sequencing machine was a NextSeq 500. The TCR library protocol attached unique molecular identifiers to individual cDNA molecules to correct for sequencing error and PCR bias. Both TCR alpha and beta chains were sequenced, and tight co-correlation was observed between alpha and beta sequence abundances in each sample. The study's processing was this. Decombinator V4 was used to perform V gene, J gene and CDR3 annotation of TCR sequences. Expanded TCRs were defined as changing significantly between any two time points under a Poisson model with p below 0.0001. TCR abundances were normalised to the total number of TCRs sequenced in each sample and reported as counts per million. TRAV1-2 paired with TRAJ12, TRAJ20 or TRAJ33 defined MAIT TCRs, while TRAV10 paired with TRAJ18 defined iNKT TCRs. VDJdb, accessed on 1 November 2021, was searched for TCRs annotated for CMV, EBV and SARS-CoV-2, and TCRs annotated for more than one antigen were excluded. TCRdb cleaned the public reads at Q25 with fastp, built clones with MiXCR and kept in-frame beta chains. Rows with one shared CDR3 protein collapse into an entry with the most common genes and DNA. In this record, the V and J calls reflect TCRdb's handling and not the investigators' own analysis. The sample includes 70,000 to 85,000 distinct CDR3 sequences, with roughly 13% observed a single time. The leading ten clones occupy about 6% of the sample.

The data are from a study of early T cells in non-severe SARS-CoV-2 infection (dated by TCRdb to 2020 to 2023). Broadly, across the study: TCR sequencing used bulk RNA from unsorted whole blood, so alpha and beta chains could not be paired.

Overall study outcomes, separate from this receptor: Matching against VDJdb was skewed toward anti-spike CD8 responses, likely underestimated virus-specific expansions, and missed private and CD4 specificities.

The germline V gene gives CDR1 as KGHSH and CDR2 as LQKENI. The CDR3 covers 16 residues, taking in both the cysteine and the phenylalanine. Only the CDR3 region is kept as DNA, spanning 48 bases read in frame from base 1. V loses 1 base at its end and J loses 2 bases; junction bases beyond the gene matches: 5. A case-control design nested within a healthcare worker cohort in London, UK, was used, with weekly nasopharyngeal swab PCR tests and blood sampling performed. Healthcare workers were recruited between 23 and 31 March 2020, during the week of the UK lockdown, and were followed weekly for up to roughly 16 weeks.

Sequencing input: whole blood. This receptor chain uses TRBV18 and TRBJ1-1, with 9 bases aligning to TRBD1. The TCR comes from an adult who was a healthcare worker with PCR-confirmed SARS-CoV-2 infection or an uninfected control (not recorded which). The DNA is as follows: TGTGCCAGCTCACCACTGACAGGGGGGAGAAACACTGAAGCTTTCTTT. It translates to CASSPLTGGRNTEAFF. This CDR3, with the reference TRBV18 and TRBJ1-1 proteins standing in past its ends, gives the full variable domain NAGVMQNPRHLVRRRGQEARLRCSPMKGHSHVYWYRQLPEEGLKFMVYLQKENIIDESGMPKERFSAEFPKEGPSILRIQQVVRGDSAAYFCASSPLTGGRNTEAFFGQGTRLTVV.